Listed below are T cell receptor beta chains from one sample, sequenced in a study of blood T cell repertoires in COVID-19. Here immunoSEQ multiplex PCR was the method, and the copy in TCRdb shows in-frame clones only, minus some. This sample has some 240,000 clones, with 84% found just once. Sequencing was done on a sample of peripheral blood. The receptors shown here come from a woman between 40 and 50 years old who had recovered from COVID-19. The CDR3 runs from the conserved cysteine through the conserved F or W. D genes are given only for firm matches. A clone size is listed for some rows: how often the clone was seen (once, few, many), or a class if it is expanded.

NA | NA | TRBJ2-7 | TRBV6-5 | CASSYSSEQYF | TGTGCCAGCAGTTACAGTAGCGAGCAGTACTTC
many | NA | TRBJ2-1 | TRBV4-1 | CASSQSGGRNNEQFF | TGCGCCAGCAGCCAATCTGGGGGGAGAAACAATGAGCAGTTCTTC
few | NA | TRBJ2-7 | TRBV10-3 | CAVAGQSLSYEQYF | TGTGCCGTCGCGGGACAGAGCCTCTCCTACGAGCAGTACTTC
once | NA | TRBJ2-5 | TRBV5-1 | CASSLENRVQETQYF | TGCGCCAGCAGCTTGGAGAACAGGGTCCAAGAGACCCAGTACTTC
NA | NA | TRBJ1-5 | TRBV15 | CATSRDRAQPQHF | TGTGCCACCAGCAGAGACAGGGCCCAGCCCCAGCATTTT
NA | NA | TRBJ1-1 | TRBV19 | CASSNQQNTEAFF | TGTGCCAGTAGTAATCAACAGAACACTGAAGCTTTCTTT
NA | TRBD1 | TRBJ1-5 | TRBV19 | CASSKTGAGANQPQHF | TGTGCCAGTAGTAAGACAGGGGCGGGGGCTAATCAGCCCCAGCATTTT
NA | NA | TRBJ1-1 | TRBV2 | CASSEAGRVGTEAFF | TGTGCCAGCAGTGAAGCGGGCAGGGTGGGGACTGAAGCTTTCTTT
NA | TRBD2 | TRBJ2-5 | TRBV7-8 | CASSLGGGGPQETQYF | TGTGCCAGCAGCTTAGGTGGCGGGGGACCGCAAGAGACCCAGTACTTC
NA | NA | TRBJ2-2 | TRBV2 | CASRNQGGGGELFF | TGTGCCAGCAGAAATCAGGGTGGCGGCGGGGAGCTGTTTTTT
NA | NA | TRBJ2-5 | TRBV7-9 | CASSLVPQGGETQYF | TGTGCCAGCAGCTTAGTCCCGCAGGGTGGAGAGACCCAGTACTTC
NA | TRBD1 | TRBJ1-1 | TRBV6-5 | CASSYEGQMNTEAFF | TGTGCCAGCAGTTACGAGGGACAGATGAACACTGAAGCTTTCTTT
NA | TRBD1 | TRBJ1-1 | TRBV19 | CASSIRGQANTEAFF | TGTGCCAGTAGTATACGGGGACAGGCGAACACTGAAGCTTTCTTT
NA | TRBD2 | TRBJ2-3 | TRBV29-1 | CSVERGTTDTQYF | TGCAGCGTGGAGCGGGGGACCACAGATACGCAGTATTTT
NA | TRBD1 | TRBJ1-4 | TRBV18 | CASSPPNRGRSEKLFF | TGTGCCAGCTCACCACCCAACAGGGGGCGGAGCGAAAAACTGTTTTTT
NA | NA | TRBJ2-1 | TRBV5-5 | CASRTKYEGSYNEQFF | TGTGCCAGCAGGACCAAGTACGAGGGATCCTACAATGAGCAGTTCTTC
NA | NA | TRBJ1-2 | TRBV4-2 | CASSQGAGAYGYTF | TGTGCCAGCAGCCAGGGAGCGGGCGCCTATGGCTACACCTTC
NA | NA | TRBJ1-2 | TRBV20-1 | CSASYYGYTF | TGCAGTGCTAGCTACTATGGCTACACCTTC
NA | TRBD1 | TRBJ2-1 | TRBV18 | CASSRRDRGHNEQFF | TGTGCCAGCTCACGGCGGGACAGGGGACACAATGAGCAGTTCTTC
NA | TRBD1 | TRBJ2-7 | TRBV15 | CATSRPGGEQYF | TGTGCCACCAGCAGGCCAGGGGGCGAGCAGTACTTC
NA | NA | TRBJ2-5 | TRBV5-1 | CASSLGTAFQETQYF | TGCGCCAGCAGCTTGGGGACAGCCTTCCAAGAGACCCAGTACTTC
NA | NA | TRBJ2-2 | TRBV5-1 | CASSLPTGGNTGELFF | TGCGCCAGCAGCTTACCGACAGGAGGGAACACCGGGGAGCTGTTTTTT